These 29 T cell receptor beta chains originate from one sample sequenced in a study of Graves' ophthalmopathy and Graves' hyperthyroidism. RNA transcripts served as template for amplifying TCR beta CDR3 sequences. In the first round, RT-PCR was carried out with HTBI primers, and a multiplex PCR formed the second round. TCRdb itself ran the multiplex PCR reads through MiXCR, one entry per CDR3 protein. The sample has hundreds of thousands of distinct CDR3 sequences, around 40% seen once. The sequenced sample consisted of peripheral blood. The receptors were gathered from an adult man with Graves' ophthalmopathy.

This clonotype appeared many times. The chain recombines TRBV10-3 with TRBJ2-7, with a possible D match to TRBD2 (5 bases). CDR1 ENHRY and CDR2 SYGVKD come from the germline V gene. The CDR3 is 14 amino acids. The ends were cut back, 3 bases at V and 0 bases at J, with 9 bases in the middle. In DNA, the CDR3 is TGTGCCATCAGTGAAGTCGGGGTCTCCTACGAGCAGTACTTC. This translates into CAISEVGVSYEQYF.

This clonotype was counted between two and nine times. The CDR3, as DNA: TGCAGTGCAAAAACCGGGACAGCCTACGAGCAGTACTTC. Its protein is CSAKTGTAYEQYF. This rearrangement joins TRBV20-1 to TRBJ2-7, with 7 bases fitting TRBD1. Per the germline V gene, CDR1 is DFQATT and CDR2 is SNEGSKA (reference sequence). The V segment lost 6 bases and the J segment 2 bases; nucleotides outside the gene matches: 7. This CDR3 comprises 13 residues.

The chain carries TRBV2 and TRBJ1-2, with TRBD1 identical over 9 bases. Germline trimming cut 7 bases from V and 8 bases from J; bases unmatched to any gene: 5. This CDR3 region has 12 residues. Germline assignment: CDR1 SNHLY and CDR2 FYNNEI. The CDR3, as DNA: TGTGCCAGCAACGGACAGGGGTACGGCTACACCTTC. Its translation is CASNGQGYGYTF.

This clonotype was counted once. The V call is TRBV25-1, the J call TRBJ2-2; 10 nucleotides agree with TRBD2. The CDR3 extends over 16 amino acids. The V segment lost 5 bases and the J segment 6 bases; nucleotides outside the gene matches: 9. Germline lookup yields CDR1 MGHDK and CDR2 SYGVNS. CDR3 DNA sequence: TGTGCCAGCAGTCCTCTCCTAGCGGGAGCGGCCGGGGAGCTGTTTTTT. Protein: CASSPLLAGAAGELFF.

There are a few counts of this clonotype. An end of the junction does not agree with germline; a read error may underlie this. The chain has TRBV19 and TRBJ2-2, with 9 bases fitting TRBD2. From germline, CDR1 is LNHDA and CDR2 SQIVND (reference sequence). This CDR3 comprises 16 residues. The CDR3 spells CASTIAGAVNTGELFF. Here the CDR3 DNA reads TGTGCCAGTACTATAGCGGGGGCCGTGAACACCGGGGAGCTGTTTTTT.

This clonotype appeared many times. The rearrangement uses TRBV29-1 and TRBJ2-6; no firm D call. Looked up from germline, CDR1 is SQVTM and CDR2 is ANQGSEA. The CDR3 consists of 15 residues. Trimming took off 1 base at V and 0 bases at J, with 7 bases between the two ends. CDR3 DNA: TGCAGCGTTGAAGCAACCTACTCTGGGGCCAACGTCCTGACTTTC. It codes for CSVEATYSGANVLTF.

Notes on this clonotype: Since a much larger clone is just one base distant, this may be a read error. The chain employs TRBV11-2 and TRBJ1-1; tentatively, D is TRBD1 (5 bases). CDR3 length: 16 residues. From germline, CDR1 is SGHAT and CDR2 FQNNGV. CDR3: CASSEGGGRVNTEALF. In DNA, the CDR3 is TGTGCCAGCAGCGAGGGTGGGGGTCGGGTGAACACTGAAGCTCTCTTT.

This clonotype was found a few times. V and J are TRBV6-1 and TRBJ1-2, with TRBD1 matching 10 bases. This CDR3 spans 15 amino acids. V shed 5 bases and J 8 bases; nucleotides not matched to a gene: 11. Germline CDR1 reads MNHNS; CDR2 reads SASEGT. This CDR3 reads CASSPRTGGLGGYTF. CDR3 sequence (DNA): TGTGCCAGCAGTCCGAGGACAGGGGGATTAGGAGGCTACACCTTC.

A word on this clonotype: A read error may explain this, as a much larger clone is one base away. This chain uses TRBV7-9 with TRBJ2-6; TRBD2 is a possible D gene (6 bases). CDR3 length: 17 amino acids. From germline, CDR1 is SEHNR and CDR2 FQNEAQ (reference sequence). V was clipped by 4 bases and J by 4 bases, with 17 bases between them. The CDR3 spells CASSSTGEASGANVLTF. In DNA form, the CDR3 reads TGTGCCAGCAGCTCCACGGGAGAGGCTTCAGGGGCCAACGTCCTGACTTTC.

The gene calls are TRBV20-1 and TRBJ2-5; 7 bases line up with TRBD1. Losses at the gene ends were 1 base for V and 5 bases for J; bases not matched to a gene: 7. Germline V gene sequence: CDR1 DFQATT, CDR2 SNEGSKA (reference sequence). This CDR3 contains 14 residues. As DNA, the CDR3 is TGCAGTGCTAGAGGTGTTGACAGGGTCGAGACCCAGTACTTC. Protein: CSARGVDRVETQYF.

The table lists this clonotype with a few counts. The V call is TRBV6-6, the J call TRBJ1-2; no definite D call. V was shortened by 4 bases and J by 0 bases, with 9 bases between the two germline ends. CDR1 is MNHNY, CDR2 SVGAGI, per germline (reference sequence). The CDR3 totals 14 residues. The CDR3 reads CASSFHTANYGYTF. Written as DNA, the CDR3 is TGTGCCAGCAGTTTCCACACGGCTAACTATGGCTACACCTTC.

The V gene is TRBV19, the J gene TRBJ1-2, with 8 bases that match TRBD1. Germline loops: CDR1 LNHDA, CDR2 SQIVND (reference sequence). V lost 4 bases, J lost 2 bases, and 3 bases stayed unmatched. The CDR3 extends over 14 amino acids. This chain's CDR3 is CASSTWTGNYGYTF. As DNA, the CDR3 is TGTGCCAGTAGTACATGGACAGGGAACTATGGCTACACCTTC.

V gene TRBV2 combines with J gene TRBJ2-5; 8 bases are a match to TRBD1. After removal of 5 bases from V and 6 bases from J, the junction contained 11 bases not matched to a gene. The germline CDR1 and CDR2 sequences are SNHLY and FYNNEI. This CDR3 region has 15 residues. The CDR3 here is CASSLSGGGRKTQYF. The CDR3 DNA reads TGTGCCAGCAGTTTATCAGGGGGCGGCCGCAAGACCCAGTACTTC. The whole variable domain, remainder taken from reference TRBV2 and TRBJ2-5, is EPEVTQTPSHQVTQMGQEVILRCVPISNHLYFYWYRQILGQKVEFLVSFYNNEISEKSEIFDDQFSVERPDGSNFTLKIRSTKLEDSAMYFCASSLSGGGRKTQYFGPGTRLLVL.

This clonotype was seen only a few times. The CDR3 end shows no conserved phenylalanine or tryptophan, and so a read error is likely. V is TRBV10-3 and J is TRBJ1-6; no definite D call. The V gene's germline CDR1 is ENHRY and CDR2 SYGVKD. The CDR3 is 13 amino acids. DNA of the CDR3: TGTGCCAGCAGTGAAGCTGCGAGGCCACCCCTCCACCTT. Encoded protein: CASSEAARPPLHL.

This clonotype was seen a few times. The chain employs TRBV25-1 and TRBJ1-4; D uncertain. This CDR3 region has 14 residues. Trimming left V 8 bases short and J 0 bases short, with 10 bases between. CDR1 is MGHDK, CDR2 SYGVNS, per germline. The CDR3 nucleotides read TGTGCCAGCCGGGAACGGGCAACTAATGAAAAACTGTTTTTT. It codes for CASRERATNEKLFF.

The J gene is TRBJ2-7, the V gene TRBV6-6, with unresolved D. V lost 0 bases to trimming and J lost 5 bases, with 14 bases between them. The CDR3 extends over 15 amino acids. Looked up from germline, CDR1 is MNHNY and CDR2 is SVGAGI (reference sequence). CDR3 bases: TGTGCCAGCAGTTACTCGCGTCCAAAGGTCGACGAGCAGTACTTC. Translated, it gives CASSYSRPKVDEQYF.

In regard to this clonotype: An end of the junction differs from the germline gene, which may be a read error. This sequence joins TRBV7-3 and TRBJ1-4, with D unclear. The CDR3 length is 13 residues. Looked up from germline, CDR1 is SGHTA and CDR2 is FQGTGA. The DNA of the CDR3 is TGTGCCTGCAGCTTAGGTGGAAATGAAAAACTGTTCTTT. Translating it yields CACSLGGNEKLFF.

This clonotype occurred a few times. The chain recombines TRBV2 with TRBJ2-3; TRBD2 is a possible D gene (5 bases). This CDR3 is built from 12 residues. V lost 4 bases and J 5 bases, leaving 7 bases between the germline ends. The germline V gene has CDR1 SNHLY and CDR2 FYNNEI. The DNA for the CDR3 is TGTGCCAGCAGTGGAGGGAAAGATACGCAGTATTTT. This codes for CASSGGKDTQYF.

The chain uses TRBV7-6 and TRBJ2-5, with 8 nucleotides matching TRBD2. Trimming cost V 5 bases and J 5 bases; bases outside gene matches: 10. The CDR3 runs to 15 residues. Germline V gene sequence: CDR1 SGHVS, CDR2 FNYEAQ. CDR3 bases: TGTGCCAGCAGCCAAAGGACTAGCCCGGGGGAGACCCAGTACTTC. Translation: CASSQRTSPGETQYF.

The chain carries TRBV10-3 and TRBJ1-1; a weak D match, TRBD1 (5 bases). Germline-derived CDR1 and CDR2 are ENHRY and SYGVKD. Trimming cost V 5 bases and J 0 bases, with 10 bases left between them. The CDR3 has 14 residues. CDR3 sequence (DNA): TGTGCCATCAGTTTGCCAGGGATGAACACTGAAGCTTTCTTT. Its translation: CAISLPGMNTEAFF.

The gene calls are TRBV25-1 and TRBJ2-2; 8 bases line up with TRBD1. Trimming took 9 bases from V and 4 from J; bases not matched to a gene: 7. Looked up from germline, CDR1 is MGHDK and CDR2 is SYGVNS. This CDR3 is 14 amino acids long. CDR3 coding DNA: TGTGCCAGTAGACGACAGGGGAGCACCGGGGAGCTGTTTTTT. Translated: CASRRQGSTGELFF.

The gene calls are TRBV20-1 and TRBJ2-5; D remains unclear. This CDR3 has 14 residues. Trimming cost V 0 bases and J 4 bases, with 12 bases left between them. From germline, CDR1 is DFQATT and CDR2 SNEGSKA (reference sequence). The CDR3, as DNA: TGCAGTGCTAGAGATCCACGTGTTCCAGAGACCCAGTACTTC. It is translated as CSARDPRVPETQYF.

The sample holds a few counts of this clonotype. The chain is built from TRBV6-1 and TRBJ1-5; D uncertain. V lost 6 bases and J 0 bases, leaving 9 bases between the germline ends. The length of the CDR3 is 14 residues. Germline V gene sequence: CDR1 MNHNS, CDR2 SASEGT. CDR3 DNA sequence: TGTGCCAGCAGGAGGGCAGTTAGCAATCAGCCCCAGCATTTT. The encoded protein is CASRRAVSNQPQHF.

V and J are TRBV29-1 and TRBJ1-4; 11 bases agree with TRBD1. Germline CDR1 SQVTM, CDR2 ANQGSEA. This CDR3 region has 13 residues. V shed 6 bases, J shed 7 bases, and the junction held 4 bases outside the gene matches. In nucleotides, the CDR3 is TGCAGCGTAGGACAGGGGGCCGTTGAAAAACTGTTTTTT. Its protein product is CSVGQGAVEKLFF.

This clonotype was seen a few times. The CDR3 reads CASSLDLPYRLSYEQYF. CDR3 DNA: TGTGCCAGCAGCTTAGATCTCCCGTACCGCCTCTCCTACGAGCAGTACTTC. The chain links TRBV7-2 to TRBJ2-7; no firm D call. Per the germline V gene, CDR1 is SGHTA and CDR2 is FQGNSA. The CDR3 has 17 amino acids. V lost 1 base, J lost 0 bases, and 16 bases lay in between.

This chain connects TRBV19 to TRBJ1-5; 8 positions agree with TRBD1. J gave up 3 bases and V 7 bases, and 5 bases lay outside the gene matches. Germline V gene lookup returns CDR1 LNHDA and CDR2 SQIVND (reference sequence). The CDR3 contains 14 residues. CDR3 amino acids: CASTTDRANQPQHF. In DNA form, the CDR3 reads TGTGCCAGTACGACGGACAGGGCCAATCAGCCCCAGCATTTT.

This clonotype appeared a few times. The rearrangement uses TRBV6-1 and TRBJ2-7; 11 nucleotides agree with TRBD2. The J call may be mistaken, given a closer DNA end match to TRBJ2-5. Germline V gene data show CDR1 as MNHNS and CDR2 as SASEGT. The CDR3 is 15 amino acids. The CDR3 DNA reads as TGTGCCAGCAGCCAACTAGGACTAGCGGGAGAGACCCAGTACTTC. Amino acid sequence: CASSQLGLAGETQYF.

The rearrangement joins TRBV6-1 to TRBJ2-7, with D possibly TRBD1 on 5 matching bases. The CDR3 extends over 13 amino acids. V was shortened by 6 bases and J by 2 bases, with 11 bases between the two germline ends. From germline, CDR1 is MNHNS and CDR2 SASEGT. The CDR3 loop reads CASSMTDTYEQYF. In nucleotides, the CDR3 is TGTGCCAGCAGCATGACAGACACCTACGAGCAGTACTTC.

The V call is TRBV15, the J call TRBJ1-2; 8 positions match TRBD1. This CDR3 is 16 amino acids long. J was trimmed by 2 bases and V by 3 bases; bases with no gene match: 8. Germline lookup yields CDR1 LNHNV and CDR2 YYDKDF (reference sequence). The CDR3 nucleotides read TGTGCCACCAGCAGCTGGGGACAGGAGCTAAACTATGGCTACACCTTC. It translates to CATSSWGQELNYGYTF.